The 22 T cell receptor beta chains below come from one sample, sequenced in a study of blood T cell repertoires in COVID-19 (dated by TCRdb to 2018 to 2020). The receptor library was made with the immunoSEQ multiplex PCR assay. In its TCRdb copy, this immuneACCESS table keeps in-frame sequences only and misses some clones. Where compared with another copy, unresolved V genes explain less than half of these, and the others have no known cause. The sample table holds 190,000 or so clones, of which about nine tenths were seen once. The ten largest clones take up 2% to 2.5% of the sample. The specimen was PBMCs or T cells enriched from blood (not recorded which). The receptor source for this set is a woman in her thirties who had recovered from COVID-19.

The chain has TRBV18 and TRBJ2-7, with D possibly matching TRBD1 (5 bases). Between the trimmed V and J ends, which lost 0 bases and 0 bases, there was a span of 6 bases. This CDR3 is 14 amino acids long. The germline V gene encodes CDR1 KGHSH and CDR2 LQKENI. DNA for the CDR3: TGTGCCAGCTCACCACCCACAGGCTCCTACGAGCAGTACTTC. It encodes CASSPPTGSYEQYF.

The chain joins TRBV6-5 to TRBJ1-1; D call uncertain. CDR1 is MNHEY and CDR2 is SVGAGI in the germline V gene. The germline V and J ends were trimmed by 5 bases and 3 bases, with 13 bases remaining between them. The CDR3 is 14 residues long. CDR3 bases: TGTGCCAGCAGTCTCAGCGGGCTGTACACTGAAGCTTTCTTT. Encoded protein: CASSLSGLYTEAFF.

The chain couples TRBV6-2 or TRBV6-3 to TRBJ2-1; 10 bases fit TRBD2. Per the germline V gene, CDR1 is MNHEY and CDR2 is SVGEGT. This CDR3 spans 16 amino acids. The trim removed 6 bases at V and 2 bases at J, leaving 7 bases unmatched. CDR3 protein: CASSRTSGAAYNEQFF. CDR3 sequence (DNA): TGTGCCAGCAGCCGAACTAGCGGGGCCGCCTACAATGAGCAGTTCTTC.

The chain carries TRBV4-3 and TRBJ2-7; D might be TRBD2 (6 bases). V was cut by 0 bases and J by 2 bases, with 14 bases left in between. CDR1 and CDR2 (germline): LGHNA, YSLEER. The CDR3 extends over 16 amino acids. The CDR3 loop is CASSQDHLRETYEQYF. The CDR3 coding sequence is TGCGCCAGCAGCCAAGATCATTTGCGGGAAACCTACGAGCAGTACTTC.

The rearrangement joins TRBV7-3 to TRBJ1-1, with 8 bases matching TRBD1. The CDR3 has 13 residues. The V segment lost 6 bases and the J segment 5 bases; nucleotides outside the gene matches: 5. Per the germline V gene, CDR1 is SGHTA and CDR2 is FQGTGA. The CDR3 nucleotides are TGTGCCAGCAGGTTGACAGGGGAAACTGAAGCTTTCTTT. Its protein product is CASRLTGETEAFF.

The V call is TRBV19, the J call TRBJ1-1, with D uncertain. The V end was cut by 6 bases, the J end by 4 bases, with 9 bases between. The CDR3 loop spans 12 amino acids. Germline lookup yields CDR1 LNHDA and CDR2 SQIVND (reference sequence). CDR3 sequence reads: CASSPPGTEAFF. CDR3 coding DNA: TGTGCCAGTAGCCCACCCGGCACTGAAGCTTTCTTT.

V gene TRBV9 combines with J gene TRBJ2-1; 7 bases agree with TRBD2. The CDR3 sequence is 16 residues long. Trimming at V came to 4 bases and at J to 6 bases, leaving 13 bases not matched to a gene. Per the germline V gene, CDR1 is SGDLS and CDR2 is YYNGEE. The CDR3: CASSSPLRLASNEQFF. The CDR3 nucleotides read TGTGCCAGCAGCTCACCCCTCAGACTAGCAAGCAATGAGCAGTTCTTC. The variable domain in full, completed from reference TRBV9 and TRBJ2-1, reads DSGVTQTPKHLITATGQRVTLRCSPRSGDLSVYWYQQSLDQGLQFLIQYYNGEERAKGNILERFSAQQFPDLHSELNLSSLELGDSALYFCASSSPLRLASNEQFFGPGTRLTVL.

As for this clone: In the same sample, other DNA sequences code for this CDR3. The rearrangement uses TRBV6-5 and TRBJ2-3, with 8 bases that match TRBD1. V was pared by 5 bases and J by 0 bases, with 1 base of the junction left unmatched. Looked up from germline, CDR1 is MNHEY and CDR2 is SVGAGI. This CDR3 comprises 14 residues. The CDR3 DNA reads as TGTGCCAGCAGTCGGACAGGGAGCACAGATACGCAGTATTTT. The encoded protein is CASSRTGSTDTQYF.

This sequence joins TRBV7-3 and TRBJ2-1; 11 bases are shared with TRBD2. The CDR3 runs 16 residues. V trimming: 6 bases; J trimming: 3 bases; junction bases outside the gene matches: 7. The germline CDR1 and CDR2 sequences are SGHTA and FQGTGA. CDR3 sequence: CASSPTGTSGYNEQFF. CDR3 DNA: TGTGCCAGCAGTCCTACCGGGACTAGCGGCTACAATGAGCAGTTCTTC.

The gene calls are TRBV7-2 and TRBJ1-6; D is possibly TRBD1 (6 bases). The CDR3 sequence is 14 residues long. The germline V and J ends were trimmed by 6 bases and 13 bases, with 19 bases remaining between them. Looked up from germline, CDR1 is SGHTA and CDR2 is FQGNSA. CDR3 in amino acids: CASRLTGKFNPLHF. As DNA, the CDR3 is TGTGCCAGCAGATTAACAGGGAAGTTCAATCCCCTCCACTTT.

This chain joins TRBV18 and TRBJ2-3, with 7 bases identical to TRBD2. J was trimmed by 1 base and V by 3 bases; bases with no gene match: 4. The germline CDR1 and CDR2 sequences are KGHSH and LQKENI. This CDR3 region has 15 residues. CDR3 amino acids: CASSPGGGRTDTQYF. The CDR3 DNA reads TGTGCCAGCTCACCGGGCGGGGGTCGCACAGATACGCAGTATTTT.

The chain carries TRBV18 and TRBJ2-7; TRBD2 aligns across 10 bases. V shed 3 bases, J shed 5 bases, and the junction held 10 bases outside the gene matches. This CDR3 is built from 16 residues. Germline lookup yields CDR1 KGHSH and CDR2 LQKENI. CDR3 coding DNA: TGTGCCAGCTCACCTATTACAATAGCGGGAGGAAACGAGCAGTACTTC. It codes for CASSPITIAGGNEQYF. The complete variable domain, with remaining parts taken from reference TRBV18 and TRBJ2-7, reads NAGVMQNPRHLVRRRGQEARLRCSPMKGHSHVYWYRQLPEEGLKFMVYLQKENIIDESGMPKERFSAEFPKEGPSILRIQQVVRGDSAAYFCASSPITIAGGNEQYFGPGTRLTVT.

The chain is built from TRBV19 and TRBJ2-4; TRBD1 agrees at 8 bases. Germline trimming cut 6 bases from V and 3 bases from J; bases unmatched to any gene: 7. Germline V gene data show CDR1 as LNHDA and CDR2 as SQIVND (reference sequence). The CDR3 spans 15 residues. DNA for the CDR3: TGTGCCAGTAGACGACAGGGGTCTGGCAAAAACATTCAGTACTTC. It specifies CASRRQGSGKNIQYF. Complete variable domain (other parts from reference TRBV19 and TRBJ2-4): DGGITQSPKYLFRKEGQNVTLSCEQNLNHDAMYWYRQDPGQGLRLIYYSQIVNDFQKGDIAEGYSVSREKKESFPLTVTSAQKNPTAFYLCASRRQGSGKNIQYFGAGTRLSVL.

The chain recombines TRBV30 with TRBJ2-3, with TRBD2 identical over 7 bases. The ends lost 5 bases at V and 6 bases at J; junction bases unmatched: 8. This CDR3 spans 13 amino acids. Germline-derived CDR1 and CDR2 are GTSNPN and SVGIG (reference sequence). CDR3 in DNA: TGTGCCTGGGGGGGGAGCGGGGCGGATACGCAGTATTTT. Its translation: CAWGGSGADTQYF.

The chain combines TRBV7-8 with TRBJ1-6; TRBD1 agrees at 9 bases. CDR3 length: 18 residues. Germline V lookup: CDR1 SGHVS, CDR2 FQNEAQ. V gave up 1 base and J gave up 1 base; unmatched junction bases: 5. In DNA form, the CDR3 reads TGTGCCAGCAGCTTAGATTCGGACAGGGGTTCCTATAATTCACCCCTCCACTTT. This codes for CASSLDSDRGSYNSPLHF.

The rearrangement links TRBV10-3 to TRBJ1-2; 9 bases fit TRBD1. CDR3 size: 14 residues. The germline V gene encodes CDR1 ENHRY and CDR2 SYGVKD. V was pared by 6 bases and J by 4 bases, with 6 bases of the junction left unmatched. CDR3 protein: CAIRGQGTPYGYTF. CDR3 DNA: TGTGCCATCAGAGGACAGGGGACTCCCTATGGCTACACCTTC.

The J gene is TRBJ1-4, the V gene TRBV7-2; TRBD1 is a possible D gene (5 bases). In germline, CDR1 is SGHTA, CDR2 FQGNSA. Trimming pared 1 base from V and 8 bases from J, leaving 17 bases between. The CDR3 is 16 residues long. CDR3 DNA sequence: TGTGCCAGCAGCTTAGTTGGTGGGGCAGTTGGGGAAAAACTGTTTTTT. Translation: CASSLVGGAVGEKLFF.

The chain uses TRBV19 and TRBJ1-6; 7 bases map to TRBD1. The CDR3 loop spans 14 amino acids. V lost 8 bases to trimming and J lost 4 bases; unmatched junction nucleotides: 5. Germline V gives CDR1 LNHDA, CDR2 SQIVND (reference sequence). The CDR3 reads CASGTGQYNSPLHF. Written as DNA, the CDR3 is TGTGCCAGTGGAACGGGACAGTATAATTCACCCCTCCACTTT.

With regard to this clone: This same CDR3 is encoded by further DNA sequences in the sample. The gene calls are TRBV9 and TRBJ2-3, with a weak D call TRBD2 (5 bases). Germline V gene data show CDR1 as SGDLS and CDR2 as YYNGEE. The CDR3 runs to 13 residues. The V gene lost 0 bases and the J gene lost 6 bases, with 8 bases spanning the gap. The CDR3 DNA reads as TGTGCCAGCAGCGTAGGAGGGCCGGATACGCAGTATTTT. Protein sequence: CASSVGGPDTQYF.

The DNA for the CDR3 is TGTGCCACCAGTGATTTCCCTAGCGGGGCCCCTTCTGGAGAGACCCAGTACTTC. It is translated as CATSDFPSGAPSGETQYF. The chain employs TRBV24-1 and TRBJ2-5, with TRBD2 matching over 9 bases. The CDR3 loop spans 18 amino acids. Germline V gives CDR1 KGHDR, CDR2 SFDVKD. The J segment lost 4 bases and the V segment lost 1 base, leaving 12 bases of the junction unmatched.

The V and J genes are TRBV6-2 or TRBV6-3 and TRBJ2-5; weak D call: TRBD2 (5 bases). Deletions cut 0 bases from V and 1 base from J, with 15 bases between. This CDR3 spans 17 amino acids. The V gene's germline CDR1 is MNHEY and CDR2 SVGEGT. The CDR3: CASSYSNVGSFQETQYF. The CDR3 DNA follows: TGTGCCAGCAGTTACTCTAACGTGGGGAGTTTCCAAGAGACCCAGTACTTC.

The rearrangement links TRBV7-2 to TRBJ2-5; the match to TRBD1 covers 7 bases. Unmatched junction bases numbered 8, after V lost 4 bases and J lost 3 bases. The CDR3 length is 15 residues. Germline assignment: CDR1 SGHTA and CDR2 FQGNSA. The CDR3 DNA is TGTGCCAGCAGCTCCGCCGGGACAGTAGAAGAGACCCAGTACTTC. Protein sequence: CASSSAGTVEETQYF.